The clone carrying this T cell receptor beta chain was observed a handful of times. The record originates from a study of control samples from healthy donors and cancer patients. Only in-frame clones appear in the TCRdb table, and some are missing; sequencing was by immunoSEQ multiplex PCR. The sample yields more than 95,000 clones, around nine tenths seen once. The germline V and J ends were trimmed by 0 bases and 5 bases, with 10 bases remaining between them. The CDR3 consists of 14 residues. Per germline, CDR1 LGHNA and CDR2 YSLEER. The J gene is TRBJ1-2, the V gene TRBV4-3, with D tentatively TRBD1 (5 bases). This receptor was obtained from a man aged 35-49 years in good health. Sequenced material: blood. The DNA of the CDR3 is TGCGCCAGCAGCCAAGAGCACGGGACTTATGGCTACACCTTC. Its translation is CASSQEHGTYGYTF.